The rows below give T cell receptor beta chains drawn from one sample of a study of immune characterization of retroperitoneal liposarcoma. TCRdb redid the calling of the PCR reads with MiXCR, one entry per CDR3 protein. Counted here are some 3,000 distinct CDR3 sequences, roughly 44% occurring once; the ten biggest clones make up around 43%. Sequenced input: tumor tissue. These receptor sequences come from a male donor with retroperitoneal liposarcoma. Both conserved end residues are part of each CDR3. A D gene is named only where the DNA matches it firmly. Size tells how often a clone was seen (once, few, many) or the class of an expanded clone, and some rows leave it out.

j_gene,abundance,d_gene,v_gene,CDR3nt,CDR3aa
TRBJ2-1,few,TRBD2,TRBV6-1,TGTGCCAGCACGGTGGGAGGGCCCCACAATGAGCAGTTCTTC,CASTVGGPHNEQFF
TRBJ1-5,few,NA,TRBV6-2/TRBV6-3,TGTGCCAGCAAAGCTCCCCCCCAGGGCGCCCCGGTGGGCAATCAGCCCCAGCATTTT,CASKAPPQGAPVGNQPQHF
TRBJ2-5,NA,NA,TRBV6-6,TGTGCCAGCAGTTACTCCTTCCGGGAGAGGGGGGAGACCCAGTACTTC,CASSYSFRERGETQYF
TRBJ2-1,NA,TRBD1,TRBV5-6,TGTGCCAGCAGCTTGGGGGACAGGGGGCGAGGGGATGAGCAGTTCTTC,CASSLGDRGRGDEQFF
TRBJ2-1,NA,TRBD2,TRBV11-2,TGTGCCAGCAGCTCGGGAAGGGGACTAGCGGGAGGGAATGAGCAGTTCTTC,CASSSGRGLAGGNEQFF
TRBJ2-5,NA,TRBD2,TRBV6-1,TGTGCCAGCAGTGAGCATCTGGGACTAGCGGGAGGGGGTTACAGTGAGCAGTACTTC,CASSEHLGLAGGGYSEQYF
TRBJ2-1,NA,NA,TRBV6-8,TGTGCCAGCAGTTCCTCTAATACCTACAATGAGCAGTTCTTC,CASSSSNTYNEQFF
TRBJ2-1,NA,NA,TRBV7-8,TGTGCCAGCAGCTACTTATCCGGGACGACCTACAATGAGCAGTTCTTC,CASSYLSGTTYNEQFF
TRBJ2-1,once,NA,TRBV29-1,TGCAGCGTTGGAACGGGAGAGCAGTTCTTC,CSVGTGEQFF
TRBJ2-2,NA,TRBD1,TRBV27,TGTGCCACCCGACAGGGAAGGGCCGGGGAGCTGTTTTTT,CATRQGRAGELFF
TRBJ2-3,NA,NA,TRBV6-1,TGTGCCAGCAGTGAAGCGCCATCGCCAGGGGGGGGCACAGATACGCAGTATTTT,CASSEAPSPGGGTDTQYF
TRBJ2-7,medium-sized,NA,TRBV5-6,TGTGCCAGCAGCTTGGCAAATGGGGGACTCGCCTACGAGCAGTACTTC,CASSLANGGLAYEQYF
TRBJ2-5,NA,TRBD1,TRBV10-2,TGCGCCAGCATGCGCCGGGACAGTTCCTACAATGAGCAGTACTTC,CASMRRDSSYNEQYF
TRBJ2-1,medium-sized,TRBD2,TRBV7-2,TGTGCCAGCAGCTTAGAAGGGGGACTAGCGGGGTTTTACAATGAGCAGTTCTTC,CASSLEGGLAGFYNEQFF
TRBJ2-3,NA,NA,TRBV6-1,TGTGCCAGCAGTGACAGTATAACCACTAGCACAGATACGCAGTATTTT,CASSDSITTSTDTQYF
TRBJ2-7,NA,NA,TRBV6-1,TGTGCCAGCAGTCCTTCCGCTTACTCCTACGAGCAGTACTTC,CASSPSAYSYEQYF
TRBJ2-1,NA,TRBD2,TRBV6-1,TGTGCCAGCAGTGAGGGACTAGCGGGAGTCTCTGAGCAGTTCTTC,CASSEGLAGVSEQFF
TRBJ2-1,NA,NA,TRBV6-6,TGTGCCAGCAGTACTCCCTCGTGGGAGCAGTTCTTC,CASSTPSWEQFF
TRBJ2-1,few,NA,TRBV7-2,TGTGCCAGCAGCCCCCCCTACCACGCATCCTACGAGCAGTTCTTC,CASSPPYHASYEQFF
TRBJ2-1,few,NA,TRBV12-3/TRBV12-4,TGTGCCAGCAGTTTAAGTACGTACAATGAGCAGTTCTTC,CASSLSTYNEQFF
TRBJ2-1,NA,TRBD2,TRBV6-5,TGTGCCAGCAGTTACGTGGGGGGGAGTTTAAACGACGAGCAGTTCTTC,CASSYVGGSLNDEQFF
TRBJ2-1,NA,TRBD2,TRBV7-6,TGTGCCAGCAACCTAGCGGGAGGGCAAGATGAGCAGTTCTTC,CASNLAGGQDEQFF
TRBJ2-7,NA,NA,TRBV7-2,TGTGCCAGCAGCTTAGCGAGAGCGTCCTACGAGCAGTACTTC,CASSLARASYEQYF
TRBJ2-5,NA,NA,TRBV6-1,TGTGCCAGCAGTGAAGCGCTTGGGGGGCCAGAGACCCAGTACTTC,CASSEALGGPETQYF
TRBJ2-5,few,NA,TRBV6-1,TGTGCCAGCAGTCCCCCCTCTCAGGGGCAAGAGACCCAGTACTTC,CASSPPSQGQETQYF
TRBJ1-5,NA,NA,TRBV7-2,TGTGCCAGCAGCTTAGAGGCGAACGGGTATCAGCCCCAGCATTTT,CASSLEANGYQPQHF
TRBJ2-7,NA,NA,TRBV4-3,TGCGCCAGCAGCTGGACACGCTCGGCCGAGCAGTACTTC,CASSWTRSAEQYF
TRBJ2-1,NA,TRBD2,TRBV5-1,TGCGCCAGCAGCCAACAAGCGGGAGGGGAGCATGAGCAGTTCTTC,CASSQQAGGEHEQFF